Listed below are T cell receptor beta chains from one sample, sequenced in a study of CD8+ T cells in alopecia areata. Clones were read by immunoSEQ multiplex PCR, and TCRdb kept only the in-frame ones, dropping some. This table holds approximately 100,000 clones, 55% found once. The sequenced material came from CD4+ T cells sorted from blood. These receptor sequences come from a human donor in good health. Both conserved end residues are part of each CDR3. Each record gives: V gene, clone size, J gene, D gene, CDR3 protein, CDR3 DNA. A D gene is named only where the DNA matches it firmly. The size entry is marked missing in some rows and otherwise reads once, few, many or a size class.

v_call: TRBV29-1
clone_size: -
j_call: TRBJ1-2
d_call: -
cdr3_aa: CSAERDTNYGYTF
cdr3_nt: TGCAGCGCAGAGAGGGATACTAACTATGGCTACACCTTC

v_call: TRBV30
clone_size: -
j_call: TRBJ1-1
d_call: -
cdr3_aa: CAWSVVGAGVPEAFF
cdr3_nt: TGTGCCTGGAGTGTGGTAGGAGCAGGGGTACCTGAAGCTTTCTTT

v_call: TRBV7-9
clone_size: medium-sized
j_call: TRBJ1-4
d_call: -
cdr3_aa: CASSLGWGEKLFF
cdr3_nt: TGTGCCAGCAGCTTAGGATGGGGTGAAAAACTGTTTTTT

v_call: TRBV25-1
clone_size: -
j_call: TRBJ1-2
d_call: TRBD1
cdr3_aa: CASSERQGVGYGYTF
cdr3_nt: TGTGCCAGCAGTGAACGTCAGGGGGTCGGCTATGGCTACACCTTC

v_call: TRBV29-1
clone_size: -
j_call: TRBJ2-5
d_call: TRBD1
cdr3_aa: CSVEPGQGPETQYF
cdr3_nt: TGCAGCGTTGAACCGGGACAGGGTCCAGAGACCCAGTACTTC

v_call: TRBV29-1
clone_size: -
j_call: TRBJ2-3
d_call: -
cdr3_aa: CSVDGSTDTQYF
cdr3_nt: TGCAGCGTTGACGGCAGCACAGATACGCAGTATTTT

v_call: TRBV29-1
clone_size: -
j_call: TRBJ1-1
d_call: -
cdr3_aa: CSTHTGGKDTEAFF
cdr3_nt: TGCAGCACTCACACGGGGGGAAAGGACACTGAAGCTTTCTTT

v_call: TRBV30
clone_size: -
j_call: TRBJ2-2
d_call: -
cdr3_aa: CAWSGSGGELFF
cdr3_nt: TGTGCCTGGAGTGGGTCGGGCGGGGAGCTGTTTTTT

v_call: TRBV6-5
clone_size: -
j_call: TRBJ1-3
d_call: -
cdr3_aa: CASASGTTGNTIYF
cdr3_nt: TGTGCCAGCGCCTCCGGGACGACGGGAAACACCATATATTTT

v_call: TRBV19
clone_size: -
j_call: TRBJ1-5
d_call: -
cdr3_aa: CASSIRYSNQPQHF
cdr3_nt: TGTGCCAGTAGTATCCGGTATAGCAATCAGCCCCAGCATTTT

v_call: TRBV2
clone_size: -
j_call: TRBJ1-4
d_call: -
cdr3_aa: CASSERATDEKLFF
cdr3_nt: TGTGCCAGCAGTGAAAGGGCTACAGATGAAAAACTGTTTTTT

v_call: TRBV5-6
clone_size: once
j_call: TRBJ2-3
d_call: -
cdr3_aa: CASSLTNTQYF
cdr3_nt: TGTGCCAGCAGCTTGACTAATACGCAGTATTTT

v_call: TRBV29-1
clone_size: -
j_call: TRBJ2-5
d_call: -
cdr3_aa: CSVRISGETQYF
cdr3_nt: TGCAGCGTTCGCATCAGCGGAGAGACCCAGTACTTC

v_call: TRBV25-1
clone_size: once
j_call: TRBJ2-7
d_call: TRBD2
cdr3_aa: CASSEGASGGPRAYEQYF
cdr3_nt: TGTGCCAGCAGCGAAGGGGCTAGCGGGGGGCCCCGAGCCTACGAGCAGTACTTC

v_call: TRBV5-7
clone_size: few
j_call: TRBJ1-5
d_call: -
cdr3_aa: CASSSTGPSNQPQHF
cdr3_nt: TGTGCCAGCAGCTCAACAGGCCCTAGCAATCAGCCCCAGCATTTT

v_call: TRBV20-1
clone_size: -
j_call: TRBJ2-5
d_call: -
cdr3_aa: CSARGRGDQYF
cdr3_nt: TGCAGTGCTAGAGGGCGGGGTGACCAGTACTTC

v_call: TRBV5-4
clone_size: once
j_call: TRBJ2-3
d_call: -
cdr3_aa: CASSLDSSTDTQYF
cdr3_nt: TGTGCCAGCAGCTTGGACAGCAGCACAGATACGCAGTATTTT

v_call: TRBV18
clone_size: few
j_call: TRBJ1-6
d_call: TRBD1
cdr3_aa: CASSPGQEYNSPLHF
cdr3_nt: TGTGCCAGCTCCCCGGGACAGGAGTATAATTCACCCCTCCACTTT

v_call: TRBV6-1
clone_size: few
j_call: TRBJ1-5
d_call: TRBD1
cdr3_aa: CASSGGTAGYSNQPQHF
cdr3_nt: TGTGCCAGCAGTGGCGGGACAGCTGGATATAGCAATCAGCCCCAGCATTTT

v_call: TRBV5-1
clone_size: few
j_call: TRBJ2-2
d_call: -
cdr3_aa: CASSLEQSQTGELFF
cdr3_nt: TGCGCCAGCAGCTTGGAACAGTCCCAAACCGGGGAGCTGTTTTTT

v_call: TRBV6-1
clone_size: -
j_call: TRBJ1-1
d_call: -
cdr3_aa: CASSRREQNTEAFF
cdr3_nt: TGTGCCAGCAGTCGCCGCGAGCAGAACACTGAAGCTTTCTTT

v_call: TRBV30
clone_size: -
j_call: TRBJ2-5
d_call: -
cdr3_aa: CAWSVGEETQYF
cdr3_nt: TGTGCCTGGAGTGTCGGGGAGGAGACCCAGTACTTC

v_call: TRBV5-6
clone_size: -
j_call: TRBJ1-2
d_call: -
cdr3_aa: CASSLPGTGYGYTF
cdr3_nt: TGTGCCAGCAGCTTGCCGGGGACCGGCTATGGCTACACCTTC